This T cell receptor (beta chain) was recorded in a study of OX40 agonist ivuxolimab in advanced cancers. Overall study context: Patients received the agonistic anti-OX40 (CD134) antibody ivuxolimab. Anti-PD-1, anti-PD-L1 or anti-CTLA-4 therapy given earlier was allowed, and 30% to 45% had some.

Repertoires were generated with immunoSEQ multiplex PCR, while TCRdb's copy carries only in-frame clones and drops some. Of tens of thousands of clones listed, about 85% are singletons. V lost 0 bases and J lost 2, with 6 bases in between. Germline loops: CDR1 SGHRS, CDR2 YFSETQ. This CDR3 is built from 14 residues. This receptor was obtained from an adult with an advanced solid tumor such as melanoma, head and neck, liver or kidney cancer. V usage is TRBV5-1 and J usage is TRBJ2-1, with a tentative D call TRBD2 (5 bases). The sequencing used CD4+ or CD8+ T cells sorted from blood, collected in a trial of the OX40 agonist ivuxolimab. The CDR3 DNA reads TGCGCCAGCAGCTTGGACGGGACCTACAATGAGCAGTTCTTC. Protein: CASSLDGTYNEQFF.